Listed here are 27 T cell receptor beta chains from one sample, sequenced in a study of blood T cell repertoires in COVID-19. Only in-frame clones appear in the TCRdb table, and some are missing; sequencing was by immunoSEQ multiplex PCR. Of approximately 200,000 clones in the sample, about 80% were seen once. Sample: PBMCs or T cells enriched from blood (not recorded which). All receptors come from a middle-aged man who had recovered from COVID-19.

This chain uses TRBV12-3 or TRBV12-4 with TRBJ1-2; D is undetermined. The length of the CDR3 is 11 residues. V was shortened by 8 bases and J by 5 bases, with 9 bases between the two germline ends. The CDR3 region is CASGPRYGYTF. DNA of the CDR3: TGTGCCAGCGGCCCGCGGTATGGCTACACCTTC.

The chain employs TRBV6-1 and TRBJ1-5, with a possible D match to TRBD1 (5 bases). Trimming took 3 bases from V and 6 from J, leaving 18 bases between them. The CDR3 loop spans 16 amino acids. CDR1 and CDR2 from the germline V gene are MNHNS and SASEGT. CDR3 residues: CASSDLGGGLSQPQHF. CDR3 in DNA: TGTGCCAGCAGTGATCTTGGGGGAGGTTTGAGTCAGCCCCAGCATTTT.

Written as DNA, the CDR3 is TGTGCCAGCAGCTTAGCCACCGGGACTACCAACTACGAGCAGTACTTC. This encodes CASSLATGTTNYEQYF. This chain connects TRBV7-6 to TRBJ2-7, with 7 bases lining up with TRBD2. Germline V gene lookup returns CDR1 SGHVS and CDR2 FNYEAQ. V lost 0 bases, J lost 3 bases, and 8 bases stayed unmatched. The CDR3 loop spans 16 amino acids.

This clone was counted a few times. The chain employs TRBV4-2 and TRBJ1-5; maybe TRBD1 (6 bases). The length of the CDR3 is 15 residues. In germline, CDR1 is LGHNA, CDR2 YNFKEQ. Trimming removed 2 bases at V and 4 bases at J, with 12 bases between. The CDR3 loop is CASSQSDSLNQPQHF. The CDR3 nucleotides are TGTGCCAGCAGCCAATCGGACAGTCTAAATCAGCCCCAGCATTTT.

The chain joins TRBV30 to TRBJ1-2, with TRBD1 as a possible D gene (5 bases). Per germline, CDR1 GTSNPN and CDR2 SVGIG (reference sequence). V was clipped by 5 bases and J by 3 bases, with 19 bases between them. The CDR3 sequence is 15 residues long. In nucleotides, the CDR3 is TGTGCCTGGTTACCGGGACTTACGAGGGACTATGGCTACACCTTC. This sequence encodes CAWLPGLTRDYGYTF.

This chain joins TRBV19 and TRBJ1-1; the match to TRBD1 covers 8 bases. V lost 3 bases and J lost 9; bases outside the gene matches: 12. This CDR3 has 15 residues. The germline gives CDR1 LNHDA, CDR2 SQIVND (reference sequence). In nucleotides, the CDR3 is TGTGCCAGTAGTATCTTGGGACAGGCCCGTCTAAAAGCTTTCTTT. This gives the protein CASSILGQARLKAFF.

The chain recombines TRBV30 with TRBJ1-3, with a possible D match to TRBD1 (5 bases). V lost 0 bases and J 9 bases, leaving 18 bases between the germline ends. The CDR3 contains 15 residues. Germline V CDR1 and CDR2: GTSNPN, SVGIG (reference sequence). The CDR3 sequence: CAWSVLPGGRATIYF. CDR3 bases: TGTGCCTGGAGTGTTCTTCCGGGGGGTAGGGCCACCATATATTTT.

The rearrangement joins TRBV5-1 to TRBJ1-2; TRBD1 agrees at 9 bases. V lost 6 bases to trimming and J lost 8 bases; unmatched junction nucleotides: 14. The germline V gene encodes CDR1 SGHRS and CDR2 YFSETQ. The CDR3 sequence is 15 residues long. The CDR3 region has the DNA TGCGCCAGCAACCGGGACAGGGTGATTGTGGAGGGCTACACCTTC. Translated, it gives CASNRDRVIVEGYTF.

This chain joins TRBV5-6 and TRBJ2-5; 8 bases map to TRBD2. The CDR3 loop spans 16 amino acids. J gave up 3 bases and V 1 base, and 8 bases lay outside the gene matches. Germline V gives CDR1 SGHDT, CDR2 YYEEEE. This CDR3 is CASSLKLAASEETQYF. Written as DNA, the CDR3 is TGTGCCAGCAGCTTGAAACTAGCGGCCTCCGAAGAGACCCAGTACTTC.

CDR3 bases: TGTGCCAGCAGCCCTGACAGGGGTGGCACTGAAGCTTTCTTT. The encoded protein is CASSPDRGGTEAFF. The chain has TRBV11-2 and TRBJ1-1, with TRBD1 identical over 8 bases. V shed 5 bases, J shed 4 bases, and the junction held 6 bases outside the gene matches. The CDR3 sequence is 14 residues long. Germline V CDR1 and CDR2: SGHAT, FQNNGV. Full variable domain (missing parts from reference TRBV11-2 and TRBJ1-1): EAGVAQSPRYKIIEKRQSVAFWCNPISGHATLYWYQQILGQGPKLLIQFQNNGVVDDSQLPKDRFSAERLKGVDSTLKIQPAKLEDSAVYLCASSPDRGGTEAFFGQGTRLTVV.

This clone was recorded only once. This chain joins TRBV10-1 and TRBJ2-3; D may be TRBD1 (5 bases). This CDR3 region has 14 residues. Germline CDR1 WNHNN, CDR2 SYGVQD (reference sequence). V was trimmed by 3 bases and J by 0 bases, leaving 7 bases between them. The CDR3 protein is CASSDQGSTDTQYF. CDR3 bases: TGCGCCAGCAGTGACCAGGGAAGCACAGATACGCAGTATTTT.

The chain employs TRBV7-9 and TRBJ2-7, with D possibly matching TRBD1 (6 bases). V shed 5 bases and J shed 2 bases, with 10 bases lying between them. The CDR3 runs to 13 residues. Germline values: CDR1 SEHNR, CDR2 FQNEAQ (reference sequence). The CDR3 region is CASSPTGPYEQYF. The CDR3 coding sequence is TGTGCCAGCAGCCCTACAGGGCCCTACGAGCAGTACTTC.

This clone showed up just once. The CDR3 protein is CASRQDRGEGELFF. The CDR3 region has the DNA TGTGCCAGCAGACAAGACAGGGGCGAAGGGGAGCTGTTTTTT. V and J are TRBV7-9 and TRBJ2-2, with TRBD1 matching over 8 bases. Per germline, CDR1 SEHNR and CDR2 FQNEAQ (reference sequence). The CDR3 has 14 residues. V shed 6 bases, J shed 8 bases, and the junction held 8 bases outside the gene matches.

This clone was observed a handful of times. The chain employs TRBV28 and TRBJ1-5; D is uncertain. The germline V and J ends were trimmed by 2 bases and 3 bases, with 8 bases remaining between them. Germline lookup yields CDR1 MDHEN and CDR2 SYDVKM. This CDR3 has 14 residues. This CDR3 is CASSLGGFNQPQHF. The CDR3 DNA sequence: TGTGCCAGCAGTTTAGGAGGGTTCAATCAGCCCCAGCATTTT. Filled out from reference TRBV28 and TRBJ1-5, the complete variable domain reads DVKVTQSSRYLVKRTGEKVFLECVQDMDHENMFWYRQDPGLGLRLIYFSYDVKMKEKGDIPEGYSVSREKKERFSLILESASTNQTSMYLCASSLGGFNQPQHFGDGTRLSIL.

The CDR3 nucleotides are TGTGCCTGGAGTGTATCGCAGGGGAAGAATTCACCCCTCCACTTT. Translating gives CAWSVSQGKNSPLHF. The J gene is TRBJ1-6, the V gene TRBV30; maybe TRBD1 (6 bases). Per germline, CDR1 GTSNPN and CDR2 SVGIG (reference sequence). The V end was cut by 0 bases, the J end by 7 bases, with 13 bases between. CDR3 length equals 15 residues.

The genes are TRBV7-8 and TRBJ2-3, with TRBD2 matching 7 bases. Germline trimming cut 2 bases from V and 2 bases from J; bases unmatched to any gene: 13. CDR3 length: 18 amino acids. Germline-derived CDR1 and CDR2 are SGHVS and FQNEAQ. The DNA for the CDR3 is TGTGCCAGCAGCTTACACGCCATGTCAGCGGGGAACACAGATACGCAGTATTTT. Translation gives CASSLHAMSAGNTDTQYF. Filled out from reference TRBV7-8 and TRBJ2-3, the complete variable domain reads GAGVSQSPRYKVAKRGQDVALRCDPISGHVSLFWYQQALGQGPEFLTYFQNEAQLDKSGLPSDRFFAERPEGSVSTLKIQRTQQEDSAVYLCASSLHAMSAGNTDTQYFGPGTRLTVL.

The gene calls are TRBV9 and TRBJ1-2; D might be TRBD1 (6 bases). The CDR3 is made up of 17 amino acids. Germline V gene sequence: CDR1 SGDLS, CDR2 YYNGEE. V was cut by 0 bases and J by 4 bases, with 19 bases left in between. CDR3 in DNA: TGTGCCAGCAGCGTAGTCAATTTGACAGGATCTAGCTATGGCTACACCTTC. Translated: CASSVVNLTGSSYGYTF.

The chain employs TRBV10-3 and TRBJ1-1; possible D gene TRBD1, 5 bases. V dropped 7 bases and J dropped 2 bases, with 11 bases sitting between them. The germline CDR1 and CDR2 sequences are ENHRY and SYGVKD. The CDR3 is 13 amino acids. The CDR3 DNA follows: TGTGCCATCAAGGTGCAGGGTAACACTGAAGCTTTCTTT. Protein product: CAIKVQGNTEAFF.

The chain carries TRBV5-1 and TRBJ2-5; 8 nucleotides match TRBD2. CDR3 size: 17 residues. In germline, CDR1 is SGHRS, CDR2 YFSETQ. J was trimmed by 0 bases and V by 2 bases; bases with no gene match: 9. CDR3 coding DNA: TGCGCCAGCAGCTTTAGACCGGGACTAGGGCACCAAGAGACCCAGTACTTC. It specifies CASSFRPGLGHQETQYF.

The chain carries TRBV6-5 and TRBJ1-2; D ambiguous. V gave up 5 bases and J gave up 11 bases, with 21 bases separating them. CDR3 size: 14 residues. Germline CDR1 reads MNHEY; CDR2 reads SVGAGI. The CDR3 loop is CASSTENLGSLYTF. The CDR3 region has the DNA TGTGCCAGCAGTACCGAAAATTTGGGCTCCCTGTACACCTTC.

The genes are TRBV6-1 and TRBJ1-6; 10 bases map to TRBD1. Germline loops: CDR1 MNHNS, CDR2 SASEGT. V was pared by 0 bases and J by 6 bases, with 11 bases of the junction left unmatched. The CDR3 spans 19 residues. The CDR3 loop is CASSEARRDRGSINSPLHF. CDR3 sequence (DNA): TGTGCCAGCAGTGAAGCGCGACGGGACAGGGGATCGATTAATTCACCCCTCCACTTT.

The V call is TRBV11-2, the J call TRBJ2-5, with 8 bases fitting TRBD2. Trimming cost V 3 bases and J 0 bases; bases outside gene matches: 6. The V gene's germline CDR1 is SGHAT and CDR2 FQNNGV. The CDR3 loop spans 16 amino acids. CDR3 amino acids: CASSLIGGGHQETQYF. The DNA of the CDR3 is TGTGCCAGCAGCTTGATTGGCGGGGGGCACCAAGAGACCCAGTACTTC. The variable domain in full, completed from reference TRBV11-2 and TRBJ2-5, reads EAGVAQSPRYKIIEKRQSVAFWCNPISGHATLYWYQQILGQGPKLLIQFQNNGVVDDSQLPKDRFSAERLKGVDSTLKIQPAKLEDSAVYLCASSLIGGGHQETQYFGPGTRLLVL.

The chain links TRBV27 to TRBJ1-2, with D hard to call. The germline CDR1 and CDR2 sequences are MNHEY and SMNVEV (reference sequence). The germline V and J ends were trimmed by 5 bases and 6 bases, with 22 bases remaining between them. The CDR3 runs 16 residues. In DNA form, the CDR3 reads TGTGCCAGCAGTCCTACATGGGGTGGAGGGAGCGATGGCTACACCTTC. This translates into CASSPTWGGGSDGYTF.

This clone was observed a few times. V usage is TRBV10-2 and J usage is TRBJ2-3; possibly TRBD2 for D (6 bases). The V end lost 10 bases, the J end lost 1 base, and 21 bases lay between the germline ends. This CDR3 region has 16 residues. CDR1 is WSHSY, CDR2 SAAADI, per germline. CDR3 coding DNA: TGCGCCACCCTAAGCCCACGCGGGGTGGGCACAGATACGCAGTATTTT. Its translation is CATLSPRGVGTDTQYF.

This clone was found once. The rearrangement joins TRBV3-1 (or the pseudogene TRBV3-2) to TRBJ2-7; 7 positions match TRBD1. This CDR3 contains 15 residues. CDR1 and CDR2 from the germline V gene are LGHDT and YNNKEL (reference sequence). The V segment lost 3 bases and the J segment 2 bases; nucleotides outside the gene matches: 7. This chain's CDR3 is CASSQSGTVTYEQYF. The CDR3 DNA sequence: TGTGCCAGCAGCCAGTCCGGGACAGTAACCTACGAGCAGTACTTC.

A single count supports this clone. The rearrangement joins TRBV5-8 to TRBJ2-7; D possibly corresponds to TRBD1 (6 bases). The length of the CDR3 is 16 residues. Trimming cost V 4 bases and J 3 bases, with 20 bases left between them. The V gene's germline CDR1 is SGHTS and CDR2 YDEGEE. CDR3 nucleotide sequence: TGTGCCAGCAGCCTACCAGGGACACCGTCAAACTACGAGCAGTACTTC. Translating gives CASSLPGTPSNYEQYF.

The chain links TRBV28 to TRBJ1-4, with a weak D call TRBD1 (5 bases). With 7 bases removed from V and 1 base from J, the gap between germline ends came to 19 bases. The length of the CDR3 is 17 residues. Looked up from germline, CDR1 is MDHEN and CDR2 is SYDVKM. The CDR3 DNA is TGTGCCAGCATCGTGGGTCGGGGGTCAGTAACTAATGAAAAACTGTTTTTT. Its protein is CASIVGRGSVTNEKLFF.